A selection of T cell receptor beta chains follows, all from one sample in a study of CD8 T cells in ankylosing spondylitis. TCRdb ran MiXCR on the 5' RACE reads and lists one entry per CDR3 protein. The sample holds roughly 400,000 distinct CDR3 sequences; approximately 20% are singletons and the top ten take 15% to 20%. Sequenced input: blood, either unsorted or a sorted T cell fraction (not recorded which). The receptors stem from a male donor with ankylosing spondylitis. Each CDR3 is given with its conserved first and last residue. The order of the fields is J gene, clone size, D gene, V gene, CDR3 DNA, CDR3 protein. D genes are given only for firm matches. Only part of the rows carry a size: once, few, many, or a class if the clone is expanded.

J gene: TRBJ2-7; clone size: few; D gene: NA; V gene: TRBV5-1; CDR3 DNA: TGCGCCAGCAGCTTGGCCGGGGAATTCTACTACGAGCAGTACTTC; CDR3 protein: CASSLAGEFYYEQYF
J gene: TRBJ2-3; clone size: NA; D gene: NA; V gene: TRBV10-3; CDR3 DNA: TGTGCCATCAGTGATAACGCCAGGGGGGGAGATACGCAGTATTTT; CDR3 protein: CAISDNARGGDTQYF
J gene: TRBJ2-3; clone size: few; D gene: TRBD2; V gene: TRBV19; CDR3 DNA: TGTGCCAGTAGTATAGGCCAGGGGTTACCGGGACTAGCGGGAGGATCGACAGATACGCAGTATTTT; CDR3 protein: CASSIGQGLPGLAGGSTDTQYF
J gene: TRBJ1-5; clone size: NA; D gene: TRBD1; V gene: TRBV27; CDR3 DNA: TGTGCCACCGGCCGAGACAGGGGGCATCAGCCCCAGCATTTT; CDR3 protein: CATGRDRGHQPQHF
J gene: TRBJ2-3; clone size: few; D gene: NA; V gene: TRBV5-6; CDR3 DNA: TGTGCCAGCAATAGTAGAAGGGGTCCAGATACGCAGTATTTT; CDR3 protein: CASNSRRGPDTQYF
J gene: TRBJ2-3; clone size: few; D gene: TRBD2; V gene: TRBV5-1; CDR3 DNA: TGCGCCAGCAGCTCCTCGGGGGGTCCATTTCAGGATACGCAGTATTTT; CDR3 protein: CASSSSGGPFQDTQYF
J gene: TRBJ2-2; clone size: NA; D gene: TRBD2; V gene: TRBV20-1; CDR3 DNA: TGCAGTGCTAGAACTCCGGGACTAGCGGGAACCGGGGAGCTGTTTTTT; CDR3 protein: CSARTPGLAGTGELFF
J gene: TRBJ2-3; clone size: NA; D gene: TRBD2; V gene: TRBV5-1; CDR3 DNA: TGCGCCAGCAGCTTGGCCGGTCTAGCGGTTTGGGATACGCAGTATTTT; CDR3 protein: CASSLAGLAVWDTQYF
J gene: TRBJ2-3; clone size: NA; D gene: NA; V gene: TRBV19; CDR3 DNA: TGTGCCAGTTCTAACAAAATGGGGGCAGATACGCAGTATTTT; CDR3 protein: CASSNKMGADTQYF
J gene: TRBJ2-5; clone size: NA; D gene: NA; V gene: TRBV7-3; CDR3 DNA: TGTGCCAGCAGCTTAACACTGCAAGAGACCCAGTACTTC; CDR3 protein: CASSLTLQETQYF
J gene: TRBJ2-5; clone size: NA; D gene: TRBD1; V gene: TRBV4-1; CDR3 DNA: TGCGCCAGCAGCCAAGAACTTTCAAATGGACAGGGTGAGACCCAGTACTTC; CDR3 protein: CASSQELSNGQGETQYF
J gene: TRBJ2-1; clone size: NA; D gene: NA; V gene: TRBV7-2; CDR3 DNA: TGTGCCAGCAGCTTAGATCCAGCCGATGAGCAGTTCTTC; CDR3 protein: CASSLDPADEQFF
J gene: TRBJ2-1; clone size: NA; D gene: NA; V gene: TRBV5-1; CDR3 DNA: TGCGCCAGCAGCACCGGGACTTCTTACAATGAGCAGTTCTTC; CDR3 protein: CASSTGTSYNEQFF
J gene: TRBJ1-5; clone size: few; D gene: TRBD1; V gene: TRBV2; CDR3 DNA: TGTGCCAGCAGTGAGGACAGGGGGGTAAGGCCCCAGCATTTT; CDR3 protein: CASSEDRGVRPQHF
J gene: TRBJ2-5; clone size: NA; D gene: TRBD1; V gene: TRBV11-2; CDR3 DNA: TGTGCCAGCAGCTTAGAGACAGGGCTCAGAGAGACCCAGTACTTC; CDR3 protein: CASSLETGLRETQYF
J gene: TRBJ2-3; clone size: NA; D gene: NA; V gene: TRBV29-1; CDR3 DNA: TGCAGCGCTACCCCTTTCGGAGATACGCAGTATTTT; CDR3 protein: CSATPFGDTQYF
J gene: TRBJ2-1; clone size: few; D gene: NA; V gene: TRBV11-3; CDR3 DNA: TGTGCCAGCAGCGGCAGCGTACACAATGAGCAGTTCTTC; CDR3 protein: CASSGSVHNEQFF
J gene: TRBJ2-5; clone size: NA; D gene: NA; V gene: TRBV18; CDR3 DNA: TGTGCCAGCTCACCGGGACCCCGAGGCCAAGAGACCCAGTACTTC; CDR3 protein: CASSPGPRGQETQYF
J gene: TRBJ2-2; clone size: NA; D gene: TRBD2; V gene: TRBV20-1; CDR3 DNA: TGCAGTGCTAGAGATAGAGTTGGCGGGAGTATCACCGGGGAGCTGTTTTTT; CDR3 protein: CSARDRVGGSITGELFF
J gene: TRBJ2-2; clone size: NA; D gene: NA; V gene: TRBV9; CDR3 DNA: TGTGCCAGCAGCGTAGCTTTCCGGACCACCATTCCCGGGGAGCTGTTTTTT; CDR3 protein: CASSVAFRTTIPGELFF
J gene: TRBJ2-1; clone size: NA; D gene: TRBD2; V gene: TRBV20-1; CDR3 DNA: TGCAGTGCTAGTGGTATGGACCTAGCGGGAGGGACCTACAATGAGCAGTTCTTC; CDR3 protein: CSASGMDLAGGTYNEQFF
J gene: TRBJ1-4; clone size: few; D gene: NA; V gene: TRBV29-1; CDR3 DNA: TGCAGCGTTGTAGCGGTCCCAACTAATGAAAAACTGTTTTTT; CDR3 protein: CSVVAVPTNEKLFF
J gene: TRBJ2-2; clone size: few; D gene: NA; V gene: TRBV11-3; CDR3 DNA: TGTGCTAGCAGCTTAATGGGGTATCTGAGGAACACCGGGGAGCTGTTTTTT; CDR3 protein: CASSLMGYLRNTGELFF
J gene: TRBJ1-2; clone size: few; D gene: NA; V gene: TRBV20-1; CDR3 DNA: TGCAGTGCTCAGGCTACCTATGGCTACACCTTC; CDR3 protein: CSAQATYGYTF
J gene: TRBJ2-3; clone size: NA; D gene: TRBD2; V gene: TRBV4-3; CDR3 DNA: TGCGCCAGCAGCCAAGAGTCTAGCGGGGGGAGGGATACGCAGTATTTT; CDR3 protein: CASSQESSGGRDTQYF
J gene: TRBJ2-1; clone size: NA; D gene: TRBD2; V gene: TRBV24-1; CDR3 DNA: TGTGCCACCAGTGATTTCTCAAGCGGGGGATTCTACAATGAGCAGTTCTTC; CDR3 protein: CATSDFSSGGFYNEQFF
J gene: TRBJ2-2; clone size: NA; D gene: TRBD2; V gene: TRBV11-1; CDR3 DNA: TGTGCCAGCAGCCCCCGGGTAGCGGGGAACACCGGGGAGCTGTTTTTT; CDR3 protein: CASSPRVAGNTGELFF
J gene: TRBJ2-6; clone size: NA; D gene: TRBD2; V gene: TRBV2; CDR3 DNA: TGTGCCAGCAGTGGAGCTAGCGGGGTTGACGTCCTGACTTTC; CDR3 protein: CASSGASGVDVLTF
J gene: TRBJ2-7; clone size: NA; D gene: NA; V gene: TRBV27; CDR3 DNA: TGTGCCAGCAGTTTAGAGGCAGGAGTTACCTTGGGCGAGCAGTACTTC; CDR3 protein: CASSLEAGVTLGEQYF
J gene: TRBJ1-5; clone size: NA; D gene: NA; V gene: TRBV28; CDR3 DNA: TGTGCCAGCAGTTTTCAGGGTGGACCCGTCTTGAGGGCCCAGCATTTT; CDR3 protein: CASSFQGGPVLRAQHF
J gene: TRBJ1-2; clone size: NA; D gene: NA; V gene: TRBV15; CDR3 DNA: TGTGCCACCAGCAGGGGATTAATACCGGGGCCCTCCTATGGCTACACCTTC; CDR3 protein: CATSRGLIPGPSYGYTF
J gene: TRBJ2-3; clone size: few; D gene: TRBD2; V gene: TRBV12-3/TRBV12-4; CDR3 DNA: TGTGCCAGCAGTTTAGGGTCGGTAGCGGGAGCTACAGATACGCAGTATTTT; CDR3 protein: CASSLGSVAGATDTQYF
J gene: TRBJ2-3; clone size: NA; D gene: NA; V gene: TRBV20-1; CDR3 DNA: TGCAGTGCTAGGGTTGGCGGAAGCACAGATACGCAGTATTTT; CDR3 protein: CSARVGGSTDTQYF
J gene: TRBJ2-2; clone size: NA; D gene: NA; V gene: TRBV7-2; CDR3 DNA: TGTGCCAGCAGCCATTCGGCGGGACGAACCGGGGAGCTGTTTTTT; CDR3 protein: CASSHSAGRTGELFF
J gene: TRBJ1-4; clone size: NA; D gene: TRBD1; V gene: TRBV20-1; CDR3 DNA: TGCAGTGCTCTCCCGGGACAGGGAGCTCATGAAAAACTGTTTTTT; CDR3 protein: CSALPGQGAHEKLFF
J gene: TRBJ2-3; clone size: NA; D gene: NA; V gene: TRBV20-1; CDR3 DNA: TGCAGTGTCTTCCTCGGCACAGATACGCAGTATTTT; CDR3 protein: CSVFLGTDTQYF
J gene: TRBJ1-3; clone size: NA; D gene: NA; V gene: TRBV12-3/TRBV12-4; CDR3 DNA: TGTGCCAGCAGTTTAGAAGTGGCTGGAAACACCATATATTTT; CDR3 protein: CASSLEVAGNTIYF
J gene: TRBJ2-1; clone size: few; D gene: TRBD2; V gene: TRBV28; CDR3 DNA: TGTGCCAGCAGGCTAACAGGACTAGCGGGAGACAATGAGCAGTTCTTC; CDR3 protein: CASRLTGLAGDNEQFF
J gene: TRBJ2-7; clone size: NA; D gene: TRBD1; V gene: TRBV6-1; CDR3 DNA: TGTGCCGGGGGGGACAGGGCCTCCTACGAGCAGTACTTC; CDR3 protein: CAGGDRASYEQYF
J gene: TRBJ2-5; clone size: few; D gene: NA; V gene: TRBV15; CDR3 DNA: TGTGCCACCAGCAGAGACAGGGGTCGGACCCAGTACTTC; CDR3 protein: CATSRDRGRTQYF
J gene: TRBJ2-3; clone size: few; D gene: NA; V gene: TRBV4-3; CDR3 DNA: TGCGCCAGCAGCCAAGCGGTGGAGGGGGTGGGCACAGATACGCAGTATTTT; CDR3 protein: CASSQAVEGVGTDTQYF
J gene: TRBJ1-6; clone size: NA; D gene: TRBD1; V gene: TRBV27; CDR3 DNA: TGTGCCAGCAGTTTAACAGGGGGTGGATCCTATAATTCACCCCTCCACTTT; CDR3 protein: CASSLTGGGSYNSPLHF
J gene: TRBJ2-1; clone size: NA; D gene: TRBD2; V gene: TRBV7-9; CDR3 DNA: TGTGCCAGCAGCTTAGTTGGGAGGGCCTGGCAAAATGAGCAGTTCTTC; CDR3 protein: CASSLVGRAWQNEQFF
J gene: TRBJ2-7; clone size: few; D gene: NA; V gene: TRBV10-3; CDR3 DNA: TGTGCCATCGTGCAGGAGGCCTCCTTCGAGCAGTACTTC; CDR3 protein: CAIVQEASFEQYF
J gene: TRBJ2-1; clone size: few; D gene: NA; V gene: TRBV12-3/TRBV12-4; CDR3 DNA: TGTGCCAGCATGGCGCGGTATGGGTCTAGTACGCAGAATGAGCAGTTCTTC; CDR3 protein: CASMARYGSSTQNEQFF
J gene: TRBJ1-4; clone size: NA; D gene: TRBD1; V gene: TRBV27; CDR3 DNA: TGTGCCAGCAGCGCTAGACAGGGCGGTGAAAAACTGTTTTTT; CDR3 protein: CASSARQGGEKLFF